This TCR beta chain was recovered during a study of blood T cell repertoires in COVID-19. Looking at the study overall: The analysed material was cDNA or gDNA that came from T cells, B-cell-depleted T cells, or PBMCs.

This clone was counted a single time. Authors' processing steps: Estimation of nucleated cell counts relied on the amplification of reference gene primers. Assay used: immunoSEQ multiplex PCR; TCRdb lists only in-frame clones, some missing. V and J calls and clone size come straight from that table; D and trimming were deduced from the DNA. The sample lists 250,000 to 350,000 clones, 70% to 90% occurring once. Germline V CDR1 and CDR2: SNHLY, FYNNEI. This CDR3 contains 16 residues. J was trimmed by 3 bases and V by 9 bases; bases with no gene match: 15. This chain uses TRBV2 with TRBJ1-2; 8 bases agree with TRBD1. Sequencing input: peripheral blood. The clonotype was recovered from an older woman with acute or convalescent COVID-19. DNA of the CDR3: TGTGCCAGACCTAAAACCTTGGACAGGGCGCACTATGGCTACACCTTC. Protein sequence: CARPKTLDRAHYGYTF.